This TCR beta chain was captured by sequencing in a study of blood T cell repertoires in COVID-19. Profiling relied on immunoSEQ multiplex PCR, and the TCRdb table lists in-frame clones only, not all of them. The repertoire includes roughly 240,000 clones, 70% to 85% of them detected once, and around 2.5% sits in the top ten. The CDR3 spans 18 residues. J gave up 1 base and V 4 bases, and 7 bases lay outside the gene matches. Per germline, CDR1 SEHNR and CDR2 FQNEAQ (reference sequence). The sequence was obtained from a man between 40 and 49 years old who had recovered from COVID-19. The sequenced sample consisted of peripheral blood. The chain employs TRBV7-9 and TRBJ1-6; the match to TRBD1 covers 10 bases. In DNA, the CDR3 is TGTGCCAGCAGCTCGGGGACAGGGGTGGAGTCCTATAATTCACCCCTCCACTTT. Amino acids: CASSSGTGVESYNSPLHF.